This T cell receptor (beta chain) came from a study of shared clonotypes between healthy human individuals. The study's findings and limits: It was the few donors that limited the genetic and exposure-history diversity represented.

Comments on this clone: Its antigen is unidentified.

Produced via immunoSEQ multiplex PCR; TCRdb's table is partial and in-frame only. This table has approximately 250,000 clones, over 50% appearing once. J gave up 5 bases and V 6 bases, and 7 bases lay outside the gene matches. This CDR3 contains 14 residues. Germline CDR1 reads MNHNY; CDR2 reads SVGAGI (reference sequence). The sequence derives from a man in his thirties or forties in good health. Sequenced sample: memory CD4+ T cells sorted from blood. Sample subset: CD45RA-negative fraction. The chain joins TRBV6-6 to TRBJ2-7; TRBD2 aligns across 10 bases. The DNA of the CDR3 is TGTGCCAGCAGCGTACTAGCGGGATCCAACGAGCAGTACTTC. Protein sequence: CASSVLAGSNEQYF.